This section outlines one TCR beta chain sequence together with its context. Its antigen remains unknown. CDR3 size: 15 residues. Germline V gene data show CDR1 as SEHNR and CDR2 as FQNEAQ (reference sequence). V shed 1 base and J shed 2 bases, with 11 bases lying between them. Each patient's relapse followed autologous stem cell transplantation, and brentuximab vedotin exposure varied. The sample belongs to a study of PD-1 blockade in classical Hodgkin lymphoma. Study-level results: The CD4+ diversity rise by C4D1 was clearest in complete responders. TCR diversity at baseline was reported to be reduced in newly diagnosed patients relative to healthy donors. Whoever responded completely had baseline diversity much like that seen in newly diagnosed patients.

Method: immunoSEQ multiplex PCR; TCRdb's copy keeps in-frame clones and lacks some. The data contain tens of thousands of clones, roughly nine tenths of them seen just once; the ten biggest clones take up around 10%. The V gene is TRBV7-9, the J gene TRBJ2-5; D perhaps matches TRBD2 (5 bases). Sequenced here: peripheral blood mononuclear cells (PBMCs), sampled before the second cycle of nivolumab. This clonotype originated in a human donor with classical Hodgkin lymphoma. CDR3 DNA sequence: TGTGCCAGCAGCTTAGTTATCAGCGGACAAGAGACCCAGTACTTC. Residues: CASSLVISGQETQYF.